This T cell receptor (beta chain) was recovered during a study of blood T cells in healthy people across ages. This CDR3 is 14 amino acids long. Germline CDR1 is SGHTA and CDR2 is FQGNSA. The V end lost 2 bases, the J end lost 5 bases, and 10 bases lay between the germline ends. In this sample, this clonotype turned up a few times. For the second PCR, which ran for about 7 to 11 cycles, a sample-barcoded 5' primer and a J-beta primer mix were used. Via MiXCR, TCRdb re-called the 5' RACE reads, giving one row per CDR3 protein. The sample contains 760,000 or so distinct CDR3 sequences, 20% to 25% of which appear only once. The same specimen was also included in a second study, on T cells of mothers and their children.

The sequence was obtained from a boy younger than 18 in good health. The sequenced sample was blood. The chain has TRBV7-2 and TRBJ2-1, with D perhaps given as TRBD1 or TRBD2 (5 bases each). CDR3 bases: TGTGCCAGCAGCTTACAATGGGGGAACAATGAGCAGTTCTTC. Its protein is CASSLQWGNNEQFF. The variable domain in full, with the rest retrieved from reference TRBV7-2 and TRBJ2-1, is GAGVSQSPSNKVTEKGKDVELRCDPISGHTALYWYRQSLGQGLEFLIYFQGNSAPDKSGLPSDRFSAERTGGSVSTLTIQRTQQEDSAVYLCASSLQWGNNEQFFGPGTRLTVL.